A single sample is the source of the 12 T cell receptor beta chains below, sequenced in a study of beta chain features in type 1 diabetes (dated by TCRdb to the late 2010s). Receptors were amplified or captured by the immunoSEQ multiplex PCR assay. The entire isolated RNA was reverse transcribed using the High Capacity cDNA Reverse Transcription Kit, and thus expressed TCRB transcripts were sequenced. TCRdb provides this immuneACCESS table in a form limited to in-frame rearrangements. Some clones are lacking; in checked studies, under half of them reflect an unresolved V gene, and why the rest are absent is not known. The sample data list about 350,000 clones, and about 20% of these were observed just once. The leading ten clones occupy about 0.044% of the sample. The sequencing sample was made of naive CD4+ T cells from blood. In the paper's terms, the cell subset or site label means: true naive CD4+ T cells. The receptors originated from a woman under 30 in good health.

This clone was seen more than once but under ten times. This chain uses TRBV5-4 with TRBJ2-7, with 7 bases matching TRBD2. CDR1 is SGHNT, CDR2 YYREEE, per germline (reference sequence). V lost 2 bases to trimming and J lost 5 bases; unmatched junction nucleotides: 4. The CDR3 extends over 13 amino acids. The CDR3 is CASSFGGSDEQYF. The CDR3 region has the DNA TGTGCCAGCAGCTTCGGGGGGAGCGACGAGCAGTACTTC.

V usage is TRBV19 and J usage is TRBJ1-4; 7 bases match TRBD1. CDR3 size: 15 residues. Germline CDR1 and CDR2: LNHDA and SQIVND (reference sequence). The junction had 5 bases not matched to a gene; V was cut back by 2 bases and J by 5 bases. In DNA form, the CDR3 reads TGTGCCAGTAGTATATCGGGACAGAGGAATGAAAAACTGTTTTTT. It encodes CASSISGQRNEKLFF.

This clone was detected only a few times. The chain has TRBV9 and TRBJ2-3; D might be TRBD1 (6 bases). Trimming pared 4 bases from V and 4 bases from J, leaving 13 bases between. This CDR3 comprises 14 residues. Germline assignment: CDR1 SGDLS and CDR2 YYNGEE. The CDR3 reads CASSPRTVADTQYF. The CDR3 bases are TGTGCCAGCAGCCCCCGGACAGTGGCAGATACGCAGTATTTT.

Comments on this clone: This same CDR3 is encoded by further DNA sequences in the sample. The rearrangement links TRBV2 to TRBJ1-1; tentatively, D is TRBD1 (6 bases). The germline V and J ends were trimmed by 7 bases and 0 bases, with 9 bases remaining between them. The CDR3 sequence is 13 residues long. Looked up from germline, CDR1 is SNHLY and CDR2 is FYNNEI. The CDR3 spells CASTGQLNTEAFF. The CDR3 DNA reads as TGTGCCAGCACTGGACAGCTGAACACTGAAGCTTTCTTT.

This clone was seen a few times. Different DNA sequences within this sample yield the same CDR3. The J gene is TRBJ2-7, the V gene TRBV5-4; 7 bases are shared with TRBD1. Looked up from germline, CDR1 is SGHNT and CDR2 is YYREEE (reference sequence). V dropped 4 bases and J dropped 3; count of bases not matched to a gene: 1. The CDR3 spans 12 residues. The CDR3 sequence: CASSRDSYEQYF. The CDR3 region has the DNA TGTGCCAGCAGCCGGGACAGCTACGAGCAGTACTTC.

Here the CDR3 DNA reads TGTGCCAGCAGGGAGAGACTAGCGGCGTACAATGAGCAGTTCTTC. Its protein product is CASRERLAAYNEQFF. This rearrangement joins TRBV6-1 to TRBJ2-1, with TRBD2 matching over 9 bases. The trim removed 6 bases at V and 4 bases at J, leaving 7 bases unmatched. CDR3 length equals 15 residues. Germline V CDR1 and CDR2: MNHNS, SASEGT.

The chain is built from TRBV18 and TRBJ2-1; 14 bases are shared with TRBD2. Germline V gene sequence: CDR1 KGHSH, CDR2 LQKENI. V was pared by 3 bases and J by 8 bases, with 6 bases of the junction left unmatched. This CDR3 is built from 16 residues. The CDR3 reads CASSPRLAGGLDEQFF. CDR3 DNA sequence: TGTGCCAGCTCACCGAGACTAGCGGGAGGGTTAGATGAGCAGTTCTTC.

This clone came up a few times. This chain uses TRBV7-9 with TRBJ2-3; D gene ambiguous. Germline V gene data show CDR1 as SEHNR and CDR2 as FQNEAQ (reference sequence). The V end was cut by 1 base, the J end by 6 bases, with 11 bases between. CDR3 length equals 14 residues. CDR3 sequence reads: CASSLDSRRDTQYF. In DNA form, the CDR3 reads TGTGCCAGCAGCTTAGATTCTAGAAGGGATACGCAGTATTTT.

This clone came up a few times. The chain carries TRBV29-1 and TRBJ2-1; 7 bases line up with TRBD2. Germline values: CDR1 SQVTM, CDR2 ANQGSEA. J lost 2 bases, V lost 5 bases, and 6 bases had no gene match. The CDR3 runs to 14 residues. The CDR3 coding sequence is TGCAGCGTTTTGGGGGGGAGAACCTACAATGAGCAGTTCTTC. Protein sequence: CSVLGGRTYNEQFF.

This clone was observed a handful of times. Other DNA sequences of this sample code for an identical CDR3. The J gene is TRBJ2-7, the V gene TRBV18; D is ambiguous. The CDR3 contains 12 residues. Trimming shortened V by 3 bases and J by 0 bases, and 3 bases separated the two germline ends. Germline V gene lookup returns CDR1 KGHSH and CDR2 LQKENI. CDR3 loop: CASSPSSYEQYF. Here the CDR3 DNA reads TGTGCCAGCTCACCGAGCTCCTACGAGCAGTACTTC.

This clone was observed a handful of times. J is TRBJ1-1 and V is TRBV18; no clear D gene. Deletions cut 6 bases from V and 2 bases from J, with 10 bases between. The germline gives CDR1 KGHSH, CDR2 LQKENI. The length of the CDR3 is 13 residues. CDR3 protein: CASSLEVNTEAFF. In DNA, the CDR3 is TGTGCCAGCTCCCTTGAGGTTAACACTGAAGCTTTCTTT.

This clone was detected only a few times. This rearrangement joins TRBV25-1 to TRBJ2-2; 8 bases fit TRBD1. The CDR3 is 17 amino acids. V shed 4 bases, J shed 4 bases, and the junction held 11 bases outside the gene matches. CDR1 is MGHDK and CDR2 is SYGVNS in the germline V gene. The CDR3 bases are TGTGCCAGCAGTGTTTTTTCCGGGACAGGTTCCACCGGGGAGCTGTTTTTT. This translates into CASSVFSGTGSTGELFF.